This T cell receptor (beta chain) is drawn from a study of regulatory T cells in long-lasting Graves disease. Study-wide results and limits: Favored gene segments in persistent disease were TRBV28, TRBJ1-2 and TRBJ2-5.

The CDR3 is 13 amino acids. Germline loops: CDR1 MRHNA, CDR2 SNTAGT. Library construction for TCR beta used iRepertoire HTBI primers and Arm-PCR of CDR3 regions. Under the authors' procedure: Sample data revealed under 75 TRBV and 14 TRBJ segments. Each CDR3 protein gets one entry after TCRdb re-called the multiplex PCR reads with MiXCR. V and J calls and clone size were set by TCRdb, not the authors. The top ten clones hold 20% to 25% of a sample with roughly 350,000 distinct CDR3 sequences, around 15% of them seen once. On this clonotype: Its antigen is undetermined. Sequence at one end of the junction differs from germline and may be a read error.

The time point is: newly diagnosed GD, antithyroid drugs for less than 3 months. RNA from PBMCs was the source of the TCR library. Diagnosing Graves' disease relied on the American Thyroid Association guidelines. Tubes containing EDTA received around 9.9 milliliters of drawn peripheral blood. Another study also made use of these data, one on T cells in Graves' hyperthyroidism and ophthalmopathy.

This receptor was taken from a woman between 18 and 29 years old with Graves disease. This sample comprised peripheral blood mononuclear cells (PBMCs), obtained at new diagnosis, from a patient treated with antithyroid drugs. This chain connects TRBV6-4 to TRBJ2-7, with TRBD2 as a possible D gene (5 bases). The CDR3 sequence: CASSVSESYEQCF. The CDR3 coding sequence is TGTGCCAGCAGTGTTAGCGAGTCCTACGAGCAGTGCTTC.